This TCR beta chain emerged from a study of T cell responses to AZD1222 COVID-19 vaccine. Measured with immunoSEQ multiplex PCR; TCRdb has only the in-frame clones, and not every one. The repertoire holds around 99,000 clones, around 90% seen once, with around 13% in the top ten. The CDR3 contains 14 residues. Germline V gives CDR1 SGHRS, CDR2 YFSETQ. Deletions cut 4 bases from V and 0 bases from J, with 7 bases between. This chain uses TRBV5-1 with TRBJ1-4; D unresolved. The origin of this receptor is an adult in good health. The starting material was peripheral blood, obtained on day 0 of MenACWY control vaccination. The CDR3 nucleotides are TGCGCCAGCAGCCTTACCACAACTAATGAAAAACTGTTTTTT. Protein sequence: CASSLTTTNEKLFF.